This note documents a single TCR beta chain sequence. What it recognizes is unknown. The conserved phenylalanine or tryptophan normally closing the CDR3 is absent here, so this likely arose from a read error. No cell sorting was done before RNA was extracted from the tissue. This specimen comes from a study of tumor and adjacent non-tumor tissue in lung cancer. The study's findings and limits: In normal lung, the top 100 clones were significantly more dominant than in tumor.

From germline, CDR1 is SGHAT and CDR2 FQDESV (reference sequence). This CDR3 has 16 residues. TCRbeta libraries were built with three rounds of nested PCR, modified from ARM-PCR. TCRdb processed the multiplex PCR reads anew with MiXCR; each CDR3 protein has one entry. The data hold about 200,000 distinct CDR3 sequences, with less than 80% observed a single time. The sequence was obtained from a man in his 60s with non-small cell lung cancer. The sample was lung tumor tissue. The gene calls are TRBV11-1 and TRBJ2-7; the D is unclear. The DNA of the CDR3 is TGTGCCAGCAGCTTAACGATTCGTGACAACTCCCACGAGCAGTACCTC. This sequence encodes CASSLTIRDNSHEQYL.